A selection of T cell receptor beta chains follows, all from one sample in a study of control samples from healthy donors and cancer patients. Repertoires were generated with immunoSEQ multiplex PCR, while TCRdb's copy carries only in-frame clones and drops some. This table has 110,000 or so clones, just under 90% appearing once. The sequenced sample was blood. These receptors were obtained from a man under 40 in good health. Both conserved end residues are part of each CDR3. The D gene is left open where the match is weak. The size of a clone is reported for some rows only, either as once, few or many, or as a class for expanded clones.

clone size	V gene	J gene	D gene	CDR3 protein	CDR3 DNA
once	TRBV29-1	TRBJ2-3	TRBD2	CSAIAGLSTDTQYF	TGCAGCGCCATAGCGGGGCTCTCCACAGATACGCAGTATTTT
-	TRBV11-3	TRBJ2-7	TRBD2	CASSLRGTSGDYEQYF	TGTGCCAGCAGCTTACGGGGTACTAGCGGGGACTACGAGCAGTACTTC
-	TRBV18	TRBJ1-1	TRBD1	CASSPEAGGETEAFF	TGTGCCAGCTCACCTGAGGCAGGGGGGGAAACTGAAGCTTTCTTT
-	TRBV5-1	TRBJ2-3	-	CASREEVIIADTQYF	TGCGCCAGCAGGGAAGAGGTGATTATTGCAGATACGCAGTATTTT
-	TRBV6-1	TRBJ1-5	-	CASSEKHNQPQHF	TGTGCCAGCAGTGAAAAACATAATCAGCCCCAGCATTTT
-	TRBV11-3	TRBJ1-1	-	CANSLEGGTEAFF	TGTGCCAACAGCTTAGAAGGTGGGACTGAAGCTTTCTTT
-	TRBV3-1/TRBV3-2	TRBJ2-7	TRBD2	CASTHGRGEQYF	TGTGCCAGCACCCACGGGAGGGGCGAGCAGTACTTC
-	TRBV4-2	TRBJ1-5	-	CASSRTMTAILPQHF	TGTGCCAGCAGCCGGACAATGACAGCGATTTTGCCCCAGCATTTT
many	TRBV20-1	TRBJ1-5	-	CSASRRLSNQPQHF	TGCAGTGCTAGTAGGCGGCTTAGCAATCAGCCCCAGCATTTT
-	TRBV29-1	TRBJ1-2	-	CSVIQGTNYGYTF	TGCAGCGTTATACAGGGTACGAACTATGGCTACACCTTC
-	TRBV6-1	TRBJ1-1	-	CASSERKGTMNTEAFF	TGTGCCAGCAGTGAACGTAAGGGTACTATGAACACTGAAGCTTTCTTT
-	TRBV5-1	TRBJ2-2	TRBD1	CASSPTGQGAATGELFF	TGCGCCAGCAGCCCTACGGGACAGGGGGCGGCCACCGGGGAGCTGTTTTTT
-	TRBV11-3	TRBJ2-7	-	CASSMGRGQYF	TGTGCCAGCAGCATGGGACGTGGGCAGTACTTC
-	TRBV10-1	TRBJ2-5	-	CASSESTGTAQETQYF	TGCGCCAGCAGTGAGTCGACGGGTACAGCCCAAGAGACCCAGTACTTC
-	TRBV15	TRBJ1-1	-	CATSRDRGEAFF	TGTGCCACCAGCAGAGATCGGGGGGAAGCTTTCTTT
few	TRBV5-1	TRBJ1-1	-	CASSYTHLGTEAFF	TGCGCCAGCAGCTACACACATCTCGGCACTGAAGCTTTCTTT
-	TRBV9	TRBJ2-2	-	CASSPGEGTGELFF	TGTGCCAGCAGCCCAGGGGAGGGCACCGGGGAGCTGTTTTTT
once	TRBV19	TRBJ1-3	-	CASSRQEFHSGNTIYF	TGTGCCAGTAGTAGACAGGAGTTCCACTCTGGAAACACCATATATTTT
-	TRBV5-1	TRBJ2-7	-	CASSLGSGSYEQYF	TGCGCCAGCAGCTTAGGGTCAGGAAGCTACGAGCAGTACTTC
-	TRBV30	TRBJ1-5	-	CAWSPGAANQPQHF	TGTGCCTGGTCCCCAGGGGCAGCTAATCAGCCCCAGCATTTT
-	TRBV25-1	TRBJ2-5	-	CASRGGVRETQYF	TGTGCCAGCAGGGGCGGGGTCCGGGAGACCCAGTACTTC
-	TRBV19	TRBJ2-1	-	CASSTDRVGYNEQFF	TGTGCCAGTAGTACCGACCGGGTAGGGTACAATGAGCAGTTCTTC
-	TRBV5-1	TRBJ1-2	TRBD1	CASSPGQAPDLSYGYTF	TGCGCCAGCAGCCCGGGACAGGCGCCTGACCTTAGCTATGGCTACACCTTC
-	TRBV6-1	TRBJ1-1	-	CASSERGTGWRNTEAFF	TGTGCCAGCAGTGAAAGGGGAACAGGGTGGAGGAACACTGAAGCTTTCTTT
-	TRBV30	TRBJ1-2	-	CAWSTANYGYTF	TGTGCCTGGAGTACAGCTAACTATGGCTACACCTTC
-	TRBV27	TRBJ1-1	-	CASSPRATAAKAFF	TGTGCCAGCAGTCCACGGGCGACAGCGGCGAAAGCTTTCTTT
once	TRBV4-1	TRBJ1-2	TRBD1	CASSPSGGPGYTF	TGCGCCAGCAGCCCTTCAGGGGGGCCGGGCTACACCTTC
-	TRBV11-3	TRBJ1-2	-	CASSSRHTGGSNYGYTF	TGTGCCAGCAGCTCACGTCATACCGGGGGTTCTAACTATGGCTACACCTTC
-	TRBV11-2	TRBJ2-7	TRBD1	CASSLEDRAYEQYF	TGTGCCAGCAGCTTAGAGGACAGGGCGTACGAGCAGTACTTC
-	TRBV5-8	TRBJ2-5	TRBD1	CASSLYTGGRETQYF	TGTGCCAGCAGTCTTTACACAGGGGGCCGGGAGACCCAGTACTTC
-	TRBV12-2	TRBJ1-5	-	CASRGAGREDQPQHF	TGTGCAAGTCGGGGGGCCGGCAGGGAAGATCAGCCCCAGCATTTT
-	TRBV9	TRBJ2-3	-	CASSVEEPGTASDTQYF	TGTGCCAGCAGCGTGGAAGAACCCGGGACCGCCTCAGATACGCAGTATTTT
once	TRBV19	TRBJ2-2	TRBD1	CASSTPGQGATGELFF	TGTGCCAGTAGTACTCCGGGACAGGGGGCCACCGGGGAGCTGTTTTTT
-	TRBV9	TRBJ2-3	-	CASSVVNGVTDTQYF	TGTGCCAGCAGCGTAGTAAATGGGGTTACAGATACGCAGTATTTT
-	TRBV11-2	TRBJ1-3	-	CASSLEAYSIGNTIYF	TGTGCCAGCAGCTTAGAAGCCTACAGTATTGGAAACACCATATATTTT
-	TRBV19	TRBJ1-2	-	CASSINGGYTF	TGTGCCAGTAGTATTAATGGCGGCTACACCTTC
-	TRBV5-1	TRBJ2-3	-	CASSLAPRDTDTQYF	TGCGCCAGCAGCTTGGCACCCAGGGACACAGATACGCAGTATTTT
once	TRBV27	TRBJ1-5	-	CASSYREGDQPQHF	TGTGCCAGCAGTTACAGGGAAGGCGATCAGCCCCAGCATTTT
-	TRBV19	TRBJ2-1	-	CASVNANNEQFF	TGTGCCAGTGTCAACGCTAACAATGAGCAGTTCTTC
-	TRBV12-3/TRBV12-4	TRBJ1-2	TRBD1	CASSPRTGNGYTF	TGTGCCAGCAGTCCGAGGACAGGGAATGGCTACACCTTC
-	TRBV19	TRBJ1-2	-	CASSIPSLSYGYTF	TGTGCCAGTAGTATACCCTCTCTCAGCTATGGCTACACCTTC
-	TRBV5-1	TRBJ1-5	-	CASSREGTVNQPQHF	TGCGCCAGCAGCCGGGAGGGCACAGTGAATCAGCCCCAGCATTTT
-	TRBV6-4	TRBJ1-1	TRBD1	CASTSNRDRTNTEAFF	TGTGCCAGCACTTCAAACCGGGACAGGACGAACACTGAAGCTTTCTTT